This TCR beta chain was observed in a study of Graves' ophthalmopathy and Graves' hyperthyroidism. Investigators amplified TCR beta CDR3 regions from RNA transcripts. An opening RT-PCR round employed HTBI primers and preceded a second-round multiplex PCR. MiXCR, run by TCRdb on the multiplex PCR reads, gives a single entry per CDR3 protein. The data hold around 1.1 million distinct CDR3 sequences, with 35% to 45% observed a single time. The sample holds many counts of this clonotype. The sequence was collected from an adult man with Graves' hyperthyroidism. Sequences were obtained from peripheral blood or thyroid tissue (not recorded which).

Written as DNA, the CDR3 is TGTGCCAGCAGCTTAGTTGGCGGGAGAGGTGGGGCCAACGTCCTGACTTTC. Residues: CASSLVGGRGGANVLTF. This chain links TRBV7-2 with TRBJ2-6; 7 bases agree with TRBD2. The J segment lost 3 bases and the V segment lost 1 base, leaving 6 bases of the junction unmatched. Germline V lookup: CDR1 SGHTA, CDR2 FQGNSA. This CDR3 has 17 residues.